Listed below are T cell receptor beta chains from one sample, sequenced in a study of T-cell reconstitution after alpha-beta-depleted transplantation in children. TCRdb reanalysed the PCR reads using MiXCR and keeps one entry per CDR3 protein. Counted here are more than 200,000 distinct CDR3 sequences, more than 7.5% occurring once; the ten biggest clones make up around 5%. The specimen comprised PBMCs from the stem cell graft donor, sampled from the stem cell graft. These receptors all come from a human donor who donated a stem cell graft to a child with SCID. Both conserved end residues are part of each CDR3. D genes are given only for firm matches. The size entry is marked missing in some rows and otherwise reads once, few, many or a size class.

>TRBJ2-7|.|TRBV12-3/TRBV12-4|many
CASARDKSYEQYF
TGTGCCAGCGCCCGGGACAAATCCTACGAGCAGTACTTC
>TRBJ1-3|.|TRBV18|many
CASSLSLTGNSGNTIYF
TGTGCCAGCTCACTCTCTCTCACAGGCAACTCTGGAAACACCATATATTTT
>TRBJ2-7|.|TRBV14|once
CASSQGDLRPYF
TGTGCCAGCAGCCAAGGGGACCTTCGGCCGTACTTC
>TRBJ1-2|.|TRBV20-1|many
CSATFLRGTGYTF
TGCAGTGCTACGTTTTTGAGGGGGACTGGCTACACCTTC
>TRBJ1-1|TRBD1|TRBV10-2|many
CASGQGRTEAFF
TGCGCCAGCGGACAGGGTAGGACTGAAGCTTTCTTT
>TRBJ1-2|.|TRBV20-1|many
CSASPGRGGYTF
TGCAGTGCTAGCCCCGGCCGTGGGGGCTACACCTTC
>TRBJ2-3|.|TRBV20-1|many
CSASTGLLTDTQYF
TGCAGTGCTTCAACGGGACTCCTGACAGATACGCAGTATTTT
>TRBJ1-1|TRBD1|TRBV12-3/TRBV12-4|many
CASSRRDRANTEAFF
TGTGCCAGCAGTCGCAGAGACAGGGCCAACACTGAAGCTTTCTTT
>TRBJ2-3|TRBD1|TRBV20-1|many
CSARVPGQGSTDTQYF
TGCAGTGCTAGAGTACCAGGACAGGGAAGCACAGATACGCAGTATTTT
>TRBJ1-1|.|TRBV5-1|many
CASSLAGGYWNTEAFF
TGCGCCAGCAGCTTGGCCGGGGGGTATTGGAACACTGAAGCTTTCTTT
>TRBJ2-5|.|TRBV5-1|few
CASSPGGLKETQYF
TGCGCCAGCAGCCCGGGCGGGCTTAAAGAGACCCAGTACTTC
>TRBJ1-6|.|TRBV27|many
CASSFSNSPLHF
TGTGCCAGCAGTTTCAGCAATTCACCCCTCCACTTT
>TRBJ1-4|.|TRBV15|many
CATSTSTNFLNEKLFF
TGTGCCACCAGCACATCCACCAACTTTCTTAATGAAAAACTGTTTTTT
>TRBJ2-3|.|TRBV7-9|many
CASSSFEGTDTQYF
TGTGCCAGCAGCTCCTTCGAAGGCACAGATACGCAGTATTTT
>TRBJ2-7|TRBD1|TRBV15|many
CATSRNKGQGFYEQYF
TGTGCCACCAGCAGAAATAAGGGACAGGGGTTCTACGAGCAGTACTTC
>TRBJ1-4|TRBD1|TRBV5-1|many
CASSPRTGEQNEKLFF
TGCGCCAGCAGCCCCCGGACAGGGGAACAAAATGAAAAACTGTTTTTT
>TRBJ1-4|TRBD1|TRBV7-9|many
CASSPRQGRATNEKLFF
TGTGCCAGCAGCCCACGACAGGGAAGGGCGACTAATGAAAAACTGTTTTTT
>TRBJ1-3|.|TRBV15|.
CATSPQLGDTIYF
TGTGCCACCAGCCCCCAGCTCGGGGACACCATATATTTT
>TRBJ1-4|TRBD1|TRBV7-6|many
CASSQSTGVTNEKLFF
TGTGCCAGCAGCCAGAGTACAGGGGTAACTAATGAAAAACTGTTTTTT
>TRBJ1-3|.|TRBV29-1|many
CSAEGSSSGNTIYF
TGCAGCGCGGAAGGGTCGAGCTCTGGAAACACCATATATTTT
>TRBJ2-7|.|TRBV5-1|many
CASSLNVVRAEQYF
TGCGCCAGCAGCCTGAACGTGGTCCGGGCCGAGCAGTACTTC
>TRBJ1-2|.|TRBV5-1|many
CASSLGGPTENYGYTF
TGCGCCAGCAGCTTGGGGGGCCCGACAGAGAACTATGGCTACACCTTC
>TRBJ2-1|.|TRBV9|many
CASSVDGGSYNEQFF
TGTGCCAGCAGCGTAGACGGGGGTTCCTACAATGAGCAGTTCTTC
>TRBJ2-5|.|TRBV5-6|many
CASSMDGGPETQYF
TGTGCCAGCAGCATGGACGGAGGGCCCGAGACCCAGTACTTC
>TRBJ2-7|.|TRBV27|.
CASSPNRDNYEQYF
TGTGCCAGCAGCCCCAACCGGGACAACTACGAGCAGTACTTC
>TRBJ1-1|.|TRBV7-3|many
CASSLAATNTEAFF
TGTGCCAGCAGCTTAGCAGCCACGAACACTGAAGCTTTCTTT
>TRBJ2-1|TRBD1|TRBV28|many
CASSFYQGEKDEQFF
TGTGCCAGCAGTTTCTATCAGGGGGAGAAGGATGAGCAGTTCTTC
>TRBJ2-6|TRBD1|TRBV18|few
CASSPGQAIAPGANVLTF
TGTGCCAGCTCACCGGGACAGGCTATTGCCCCTGGGGCCAACGTCCTGACTTTC
>TRBJ1-5|.|TRBV12-3/TRBV12-4|many
CASSSTGPNQPQHF
TGTGCCAGCAGTTCTACAGGGCCCAATCAGCCCCAGCATTTT
>TRBJ2-7|.|TRBV3-1|.
CASSHGRGGYEQYF
TGTGCCAGCAGCCACGGGCGGGGCGGGTACGAGCAGTACTTC
>TRBJ2-3|.|TRBV20-1|many
CSARSGARLTDTQYF
TGCAGTGCTAGATCAGGGGCCAGACTCACAGATACGCAGTATTTT
>TRBJ2-7|TRBD2|TRBV6-6|.
CASMAGGSYEQYF
TGTGCCAGCATGGCGGGGGGCTCCTACGAGCAGTACTTC
>TRBJ2-3|.|TRBV2|many
CASINPRGLSTDTQYF
TGTGCCAGCATCAACCCCCGGGGCCTTAGCACAGATACGCAGTATTTT
>TRBJ2-3|.|TRBV21-1|.
CASSPSQGANTDTQYF
TGTGCCAGCAGCCCCAGCCAGGGGGCTAACACAGATACGCAGTATTTT
>TRBJ2-1|TRBD1|TRBV4-3|many
CASSLTGPPGDEQFF
TGCGCCAGCAGCCTGACAGGGCCACCCGGCGATGAGCAGTTCTTC
>TRBJ1-2|TRBD1|TRBV15|many
CATSRERGHPHGYTF
TGTGCCACCAGCAGGGAGAGGGGGCATCCACATGGCTACACCTTC
>TRBJ2-2|.|TRBV27|many
CASSFGPQSNTGELFF
TGTGCCAGCAGTTTTGGCCCCCAGTCGAACACCGGGGAGCTGTTTTTT
>TRBJ1-1|TRBD1|TRBV18|.
CASSPLTGSEEAFF
TGTGCCAGCTCACCACTGACAGGGTCGGAGGAAGCTTTCTTT
>TRBJ1-4|.|TRBV4-1|many
CASSQDRDLPPATNEKLFF
TGCGCCAGCAGCCAAGACAGGGACCTGCCCCCCGCAACTAATGAAAAACTGTTTTTT
>TRBJ2-2|.|TRBV5-1|many
CASSTIQFGGELFF
TGCGCCAGCAGCACCATCCAGTTCGGCGGGGAGCTGTTTTTT
>TRBJ2-3|.|TRBV20-1|.
CSAREAVGRDTQYF
TGCAGTGCTAGAGAGGCCGTGGGCCGGGATACGCAGTATTTT
>TRBJ1-2|.|TRBV29-1|many
CSVAGVFGYGYTF
TGCAGCGTTGCAGGAGTCTTTGGCTATGGCTACACCTTC
>TRBJ2-5|TRBD2|TRBV20-1|many
CSAGLARETQYF
TGCAGTGCAGGACTAGCGAGGGAGACCCAGTACTTC
>TRBJ1-1|.|TRBV7-2|many
CASSTNRAAEAFF
TGTGCCAGCAGCACCAACAGGGCGGCTGAAGCTTTCTTT
>TRBJ2-7|TRBD1|TRBV7-7|many
CASSATGTGGHEQYF
TGTGCCAGCAGTGCAACCGGGACAGGGGGCCACGAGCAGTACTTC
>TRBJ1-2|.|TRBV28|.
CAMGPQVVCSF
TGTGCCATGGGCCCCCAGGTCGTCTGCTCCTTC
>TRBJ2-2|.|TRBV7-2|many
CASSLEYRNTGELFF
TGTGCCAGCAGCTTAGAGTACAGAAACACCGGGGAGCTGTTTTTT
>TRBJ2-1|.|TRBV6-2/TRBV6-3|many
CASSYSSANHNEQFF
TGTGCCAGCAGTTACTCGTCCGCAAACCACAATGAGCAGTTCTTC
>TRBJ1-2|.|TRBV5-5|.
CASSPPGVPNYGYTF
TGTGCCAGCAGCCCCCCAGGAGTACCTAACTATGGCTACACCTTC
>TRBJ1-2|.|TRBV25-1|many
CASHLRGAGDGYTF
TGTGCCAGCCATCTTAGGGGTGCAGGGGATGGCTACACCTTC
>TRBJ2-5|TRBD1|TRBV12-3/TRBV12-4|many
CASSFRDRGQETQYF
TGTGCCAGCAGTTTTCGGGACAGAGGTCAAGAGACCCAGTACTTC
>TRBJ2-6|.|TRBV12-3/TRBV12-4|few
CASSTAGSGANVLTF
TGTGCCAGCAGCACCGCGGGCTCAGGGGCCAACGTCCTGACTTTC
>TRBJ1-1|TRBD1|TRBV18|.
CASSPDRVNTEAFF
TGTGCCAGCTCACCAGACAGGGTGAACACTGAAGCTTTCTTT
>TRBJ2-7|.|TRBV7-9|medium-sized
CASSLEYSGTPYEQYF
TGTGCCAGCAGCTTAGAGTATAGCGGCACTCCCTACGAGCAGTACTTC
>TRBJ1-1|.|TRBV20-1|many
CSARDPVNTEAFF
TGCAGTGCTAGGGACCCAGTGAACACTGAAGCTTTCTTT
>TRBJ2-5|TRBD2|TRBV7-2|many
CASSRLAGTQETQYF
TGTGCCAGCAGCCGACTAGCGGGAACCCAAGAGACCCAGTACTTC